Sequencing of this T cell receptor (beta chain) was carried out in a study of siplizumab effects on memory and regulatory T cells. Study-wide results and caveats: In unstimulated cells, naive T cells appeared more diverse than memory T cells and seemed major alloresponse contributors. Suppressive function of proliferating Tregs from siplizumab cultures was not confirmed. Naive-or-memory phenotypes were unassignable for roughly 80-97% of proliferating CD4+ or CD8+ clones.

V lost 4 bases to trimming and J lost 7 bases, with 14 bases between them. The CDR3 consists of 13 residues. Germline V gene sequence: CDR1 SQVTM, CDR2 ANQGSEA. In the case of this clone: Its specificity is unknown.

Using immunoSEQ multiplex PCR, the repertoire was profiled, and TCRdb retains in-frame clones only, with some absent. The data hold around 100,000 clones, with 92% observed a single time. The TCR originated in a human donor in good health. Input material: CD4+ T cells sorted from blood. The chain links TRBV29-1 to TRBJ2-1; D is possibly TRBD2 (6 bases). The DNA of the CDR3 is TGCAGCGTTGGACTAGGTATGCGGAATGAGCAGTTCTTC. Translating gives CSVGLGMRNEQFF.